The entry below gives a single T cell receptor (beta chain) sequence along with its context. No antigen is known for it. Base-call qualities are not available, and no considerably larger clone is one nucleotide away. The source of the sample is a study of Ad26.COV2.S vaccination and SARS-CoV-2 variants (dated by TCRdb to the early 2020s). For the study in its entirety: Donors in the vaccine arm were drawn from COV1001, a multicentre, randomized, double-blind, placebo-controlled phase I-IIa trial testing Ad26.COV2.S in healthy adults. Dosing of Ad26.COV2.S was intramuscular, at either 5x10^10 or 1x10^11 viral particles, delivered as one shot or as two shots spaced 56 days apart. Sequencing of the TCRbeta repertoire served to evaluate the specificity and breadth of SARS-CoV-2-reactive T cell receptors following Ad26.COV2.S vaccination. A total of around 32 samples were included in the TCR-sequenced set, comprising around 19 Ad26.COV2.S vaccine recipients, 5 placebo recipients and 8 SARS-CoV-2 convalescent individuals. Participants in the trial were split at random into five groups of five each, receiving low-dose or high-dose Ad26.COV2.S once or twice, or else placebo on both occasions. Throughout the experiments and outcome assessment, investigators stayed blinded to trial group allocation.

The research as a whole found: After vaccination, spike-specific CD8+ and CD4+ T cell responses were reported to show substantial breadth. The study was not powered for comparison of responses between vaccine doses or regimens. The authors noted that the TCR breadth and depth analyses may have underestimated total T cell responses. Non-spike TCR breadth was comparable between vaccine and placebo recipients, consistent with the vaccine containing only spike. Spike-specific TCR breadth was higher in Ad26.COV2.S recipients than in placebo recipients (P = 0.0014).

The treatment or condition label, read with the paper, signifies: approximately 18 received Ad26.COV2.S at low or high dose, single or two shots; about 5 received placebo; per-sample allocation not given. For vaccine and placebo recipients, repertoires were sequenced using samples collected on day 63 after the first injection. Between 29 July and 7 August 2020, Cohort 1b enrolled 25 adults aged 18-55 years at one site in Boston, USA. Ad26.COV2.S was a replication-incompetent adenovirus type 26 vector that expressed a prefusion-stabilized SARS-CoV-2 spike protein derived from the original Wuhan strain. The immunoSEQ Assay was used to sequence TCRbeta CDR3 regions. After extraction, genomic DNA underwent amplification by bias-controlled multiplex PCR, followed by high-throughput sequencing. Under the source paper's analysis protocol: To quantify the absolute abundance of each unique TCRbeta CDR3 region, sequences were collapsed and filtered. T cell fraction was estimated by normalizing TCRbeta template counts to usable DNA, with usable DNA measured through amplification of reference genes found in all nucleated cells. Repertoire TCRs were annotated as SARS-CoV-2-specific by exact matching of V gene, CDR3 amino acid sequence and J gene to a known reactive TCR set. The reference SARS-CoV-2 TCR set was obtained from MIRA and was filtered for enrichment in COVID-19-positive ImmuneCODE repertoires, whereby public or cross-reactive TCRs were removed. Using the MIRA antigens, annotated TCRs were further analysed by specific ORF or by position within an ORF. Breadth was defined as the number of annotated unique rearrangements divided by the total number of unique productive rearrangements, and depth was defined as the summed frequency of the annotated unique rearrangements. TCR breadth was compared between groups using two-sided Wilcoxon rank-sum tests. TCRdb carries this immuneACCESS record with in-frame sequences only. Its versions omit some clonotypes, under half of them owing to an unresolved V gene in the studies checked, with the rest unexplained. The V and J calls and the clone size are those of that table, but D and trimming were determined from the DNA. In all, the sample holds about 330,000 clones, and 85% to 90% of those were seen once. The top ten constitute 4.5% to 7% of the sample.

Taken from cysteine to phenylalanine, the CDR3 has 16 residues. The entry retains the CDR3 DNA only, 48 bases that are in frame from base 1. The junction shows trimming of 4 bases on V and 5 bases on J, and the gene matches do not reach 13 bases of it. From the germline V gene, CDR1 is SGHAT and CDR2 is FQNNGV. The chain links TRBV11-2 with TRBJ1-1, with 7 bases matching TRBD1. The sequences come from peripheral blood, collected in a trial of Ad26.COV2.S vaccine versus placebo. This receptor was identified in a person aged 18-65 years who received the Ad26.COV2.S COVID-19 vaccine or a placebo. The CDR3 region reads CASSWLTGRGVTEAFF. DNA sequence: TGTGCCAGCAGCTGGTTGACAGGGAGGGGTGTAACTGAAGCTTTCTTT. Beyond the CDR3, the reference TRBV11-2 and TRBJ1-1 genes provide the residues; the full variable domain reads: EAGVAQSPRYKIIEKRQSVAFWCNPISGHATLYWYQQILGQGPKLLIQFQNNGVVDDSQLPKDRFSAERLKGVDSTLKIQPAKLEDSAVYLCASSWLTGRGVTEAFFGQGTRLTVV.